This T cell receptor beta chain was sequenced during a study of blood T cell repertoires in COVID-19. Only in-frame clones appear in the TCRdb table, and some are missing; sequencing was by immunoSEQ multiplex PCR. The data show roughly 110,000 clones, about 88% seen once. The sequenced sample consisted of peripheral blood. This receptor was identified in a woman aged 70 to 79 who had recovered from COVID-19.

The CDR3 loop is CSVVGREGANEQFF. The CDR3 bases are TGCAGCGTTGTGGGGCGGGAGGGGGCCAATGAGCAGTTCTTC. The chain carries TRBV29-1 and TRBJ2-1; 9 bases fit TRBD2. CDR3 size: 14 residues. Germline V gene data show CDR1 as SQVTM and CDR2 as ANQGSEA. V was clipped by 4 bases and J by 6 bases; unmatched bases: 7.